This TCR beta chain emerged from a study of OX40 agonist ivuxolimab in advanced cancers. Study as a whole: Patients' therapy was ivuxolimab, an antibody that acts as an agonist of OX40 (CD134). In three patients, partial responses were observed, one with hepatocellular carcinoma and two with cutaneous melanoma. Study-wide findings and caveats: In the expanded peripheral T cells, antigen specificity was never determined.

The CDR3 contains 14 residues. Deletions cut 1 base from V and 1 base from J, with 4 bases between. CDR1 SNHLY and CDR2 FYNNEI come from the germline V gene. On this clone: The antigen remains undetermined.

Produced via immunoSEQ multiplex PCR; TCRdb's table is partial and in-frame only. The sample carries about 70,000 clones, roughly 86% recorded once. This specimen consisted of CD4+ or CD8+ T cells sorted from blood, obtained in a trial of the OX40 agonist ivuxolimab. This TCR derives from an adult with an advanced solid tumor such as melanoma, head and neck, liver or kidney cancer. The rearrangement links TRBV2 to TRBJ2-2; no clear D. CDR3 protein: CASSEGRNTGELFF. CDR3 DNA: TGTGCCAGCAGTGAAGGGCGGAACACCGGGGAGCTGTTTTTT.